This T cell receptor beta chain emerged from a study of T cells in localized non-small cell lung cancer. Whole-study findings and limits: Median detection of top 100 tumor clones in adjacent lung was around 57 clones. In uninvolved adjacent lung, T cell clonality reached its highest value, exceeding tumor.

The CDR3 totals 14 residues. The V segment lost 1 base and the J segment 4 bases; nucleotides outside the gene matches: 1. Per the germline V gene, CDR1 is SGHVS and CDR2 is FQNEAQ. With respect to this clone: The antigen is undetermined.

The method was immunoSEQ multiplex PCR; TCRdb's version includes in-frame clones alone and lacks a portion of them. The sample gives about 33,000 clones, around four fifths of which show up once; 16% is in the top ten. This clonotype was sampled from a male donor aged 60 or over with stage III squamous cell lung carcinoma. Material: peripheral blood, obtained before any cancer treatment. The V and J genes are TRBV7-8 and TRBJ1-5, with 7 positions matching TRBD1. CDR3 residues: CASSLGTGNQPQHF. The CDR3 DNA is TGTGCCAGCAGCTTAGGGACAGGAAATCAGCCCCAGCATTTT. Filled out from reference TRBV7-8 and TRBJ1-5, the complete variable domain reads GAGVSQSPRYKVAKRGQDVALRCDPISGHVSLFWYQQALGQGPEFLTYFQNEAQLDKSGLPSDRFFAERPEGSVSTLKIQRTQQEDSAVYLCASSLGTGNQPQHFGDGTRLSIL.